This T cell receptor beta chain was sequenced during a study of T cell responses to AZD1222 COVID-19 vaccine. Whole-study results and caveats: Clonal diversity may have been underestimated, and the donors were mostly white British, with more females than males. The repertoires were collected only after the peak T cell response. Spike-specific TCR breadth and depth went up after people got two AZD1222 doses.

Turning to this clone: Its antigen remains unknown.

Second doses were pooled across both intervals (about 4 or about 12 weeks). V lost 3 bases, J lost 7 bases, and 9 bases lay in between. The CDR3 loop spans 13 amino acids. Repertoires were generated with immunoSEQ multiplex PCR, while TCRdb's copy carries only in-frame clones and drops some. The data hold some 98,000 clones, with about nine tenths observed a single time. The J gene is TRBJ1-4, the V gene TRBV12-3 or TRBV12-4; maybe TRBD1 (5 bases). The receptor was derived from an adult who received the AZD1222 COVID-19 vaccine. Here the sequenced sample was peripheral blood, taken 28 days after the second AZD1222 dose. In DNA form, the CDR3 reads TGTGCCAGCAGTTTTAGTAGGGGTGAAAAACTGTTTTTT. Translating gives CASSFSRGEKLFF.